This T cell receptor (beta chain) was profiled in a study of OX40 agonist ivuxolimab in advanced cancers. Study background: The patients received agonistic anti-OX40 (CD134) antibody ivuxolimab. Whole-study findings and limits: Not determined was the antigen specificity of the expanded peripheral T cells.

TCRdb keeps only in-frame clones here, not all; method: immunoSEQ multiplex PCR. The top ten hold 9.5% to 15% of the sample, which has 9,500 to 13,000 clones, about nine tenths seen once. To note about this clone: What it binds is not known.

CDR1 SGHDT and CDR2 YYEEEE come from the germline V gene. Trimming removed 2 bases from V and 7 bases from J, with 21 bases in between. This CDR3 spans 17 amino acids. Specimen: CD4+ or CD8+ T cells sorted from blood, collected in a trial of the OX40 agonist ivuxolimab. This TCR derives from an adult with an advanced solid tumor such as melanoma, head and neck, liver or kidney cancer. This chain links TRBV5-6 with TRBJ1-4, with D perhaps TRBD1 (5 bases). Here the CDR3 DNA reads TGTGCCAGCAGCTTCGAAGGACGGAGGGGAACCTTTGAAAAACTGTTTTTT. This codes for CASSFEGRRGTFEKLFF.